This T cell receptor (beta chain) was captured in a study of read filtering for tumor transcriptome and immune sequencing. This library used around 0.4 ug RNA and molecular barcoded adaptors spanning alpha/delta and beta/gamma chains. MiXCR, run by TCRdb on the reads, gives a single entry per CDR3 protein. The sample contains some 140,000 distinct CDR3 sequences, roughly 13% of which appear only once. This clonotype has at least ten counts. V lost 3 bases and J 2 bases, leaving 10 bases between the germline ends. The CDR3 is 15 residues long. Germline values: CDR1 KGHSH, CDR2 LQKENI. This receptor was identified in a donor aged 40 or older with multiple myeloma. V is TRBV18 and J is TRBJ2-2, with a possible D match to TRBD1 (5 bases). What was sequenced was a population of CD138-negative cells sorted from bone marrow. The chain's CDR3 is CASSPGQVNTGELFF. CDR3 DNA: TGTGCCAGCTCACCGGGGCAGGTTAACACCGGGGAGCTGTTTTTT.